The 5 T cell receptor beta chains in this list originate from one sample, sequenced in a study of early T cells in non-severe SARS-CoV-2 infection. Via MiXCR, TCRdb re-called the 5' RACE reads, giving one row per CDR3 protein. The data contain roughly 100,000 distinct CDR3 sequences, less than 15% of them seen just once; the ten biggest clones take up around 2.5%. Material for sequencing was whole blood. Receptor source: an adult who was a healthcare worker with PCR-confirmed SARS-CoV-2 infection or an uninfected control (not recorded which).

The table lists this clonotype with many counts. The V gene is TRBV4-3, the J gene TRBJ1-2, with 7 bases lining up with TRBD1. The CDR3 runs to 16 residues. Germline values: CDR1 LGHNA, CDR2 YSLEER. Germline trimming cut 6 bases from V and 8 bases from J; bases unmatched to any gene: 18. The CDR3 DNA is TGCGCCAGCAGTTCAACTGCCACAGGGGACCGCGGCGGCTACACCTTC. Residues: CASSSTATGDRGGYTF.

The sample holds many counts of this clonotype. The CDR3 loop is CSVEDVGTRTTQYF. Written as DNA, the CDR3 is TGCAGCGTTGAAGATGTTGGGACCAGAACGACCCAGTACTTC. V and J are TRBV29-1 and TRBJ2-5; D is tentatively TRBD1 or TRBD2 (5 bases each). Germline assignment: CDR1 SQVTM and CDR2 ANQGSEA. The CDR3 consists of 14 residues. Trimming stripped 0 bases from V and 7 bases from J, with 15 bases between. The complete variable domain, with remaining parts taken from reference TRBV29-1 and TRBJ2-5, reads SAVISQKPSRDICQRGTSLTIQCQVDSQVTMMFWYRQQPGQSLTLIATANQGSEATYESGFVIDKFPISRPNLTFSTLTVSNMSPEDSSIYLCSVEDVGTRTTQYFGPGTRLLVL.

This clonotype has at least ten counts. The rearrangement links TRBV18 to TRBJ2-1, with TRBD2 matching over 9 bases. Germline values: CDR1 KGHSH, CDR2 LQKENI. Trimming at V came to 6 bases and at J to 10 bases, leaving 7 bases not matched to a gene. CDR3 size: 13 residues. The CDR3 loop reads CASSQGLAREQFF. The CDR3 DNA follows: TGTGCCAGCTCTCAGGGACTAGCTAGAGAGCAGTTCTTC.

This clonotype was seen many times. This chain joins TRBV5-1 and TRBJ2-3, with D possibly being TRBD1 (6 bases). Trimming stripped 4 bases from V and 4 bases from J, with 25 bases between. CDR3 length: 18 amino acids. Per the germline V gene, CDR1 is SGHRS and CDR2 is YFSETQ. The CDR3 nucleotides are TGCGCCAGCAGCCCCCTCTACAAGACAGGAAGGCAGTCAGATACGCAGTATTTT. It is translated as CASSPLYKTGRQSDTQYF. The whole variable domain, remainder taken from reference TRBV5-1 and TRBJ2-3, is KAGVTQTPRYLIKTRGQQVTLSCSPISGHRSVSWYQQTPGQGLQFLFEYFSETQRNKGNFPGRFSGRQFSNSRSEMNVSTLELGDSALYLCASSPLYKTGRQSDTQYFGPGTRLTVL.

This clonotype was seen many times. The DNA for the CDR3 is TGTGCCAGCAGCCTCGGACTAGCGGGGGCCCAAGAGACCCAGTACTTC. The encoded protein is CASSLGLAGAQETQYF. The chain employs TRBV5-8 and TRBJ2-5; 13 bases line up with TRBD2. CDR3 size: 16 residues. V gave up 4 bases and J gave up 1 base; unmatched junction bases: 4. Germline loops: CDR1 SGHTS, CDR2 YDEGEE. The full variable domain, in which reference TRBV5-8 and TRBJ2-5 provide the parts outside the CDR3, is EAGVTQSPTHLIKTRGQQATLRCSPISGHTSVYWYQQALGLGLQFLLWYDEGEERNRGNFPPRFSGRQFPNYSSELNVNALELEDSALYLCASSLGLAGAQETQYFGPGTRLLVL.